Below, 11 T cell receptor beta chains from the same sample are listed, as sequenced in a study of shared clonotypes between healthy human individuals. The data were produced by immunoSEQ multiplex PCR, yet TCRdb's version contains in-frame clones alone and is incomplete. Altogether some 2,500,000 clones are present, under 95% being singletons, with the ten largest covering 0.36%. Sequenced material: naive CD4+ T cells from PBMCs. Subset indicated: CD45RA+ positively selected. These receptors originate from a man between 18 and 29 years old in good health. Some clones in this sample may be carry-over from other donors' samples.

The chain has TRBV10-3 and TRBJ1-5; TRBD1 might be the D (5 bases). V lost 3 bases, J lost 4 bases, and 16 bases lay in between. There are 16 residues in the CDR3. In germline, CDR1 is ENHRY, CDR2 SYGVKD. DNA for the CDR3: TGTGCCATCAGTGAATTTGCTTCAAGGGGAAATCAGCCCCAGCATTTT. This translates into CAISEFASRGNQPQHF.

This clone was seen more than once but under ten times. The chain couples TRBV6-5 to TRBJ1-5; 7 nucleotides align to TRBD1. Germline CDR1 and CDR2: MNHEY and SVGAGI. The CDR3 is 15 amino acids. The J segment lost 6 bases and the V segment lost 6 bases, leaving 11 bases of the junction unmatched. The CDR3 protein is CASRPIDRAIQPQHF. CDR3 DNA: TGTGCCAGCAGACCCATAGACAGGGCGATTCAGCCCCAGCATTTT.

The chain uses TRBV27 and TRBJ2-1; TRBD1 matches 8 bases. V shed 5 bases, J shed 3 bases, and the junction held 9 bases outside the gene matches. CDR1 is MNHEY and CDR2 is SMNVEV in the germline V gene (reference sequence). The CDR3 spans 16 residues. CDR3 sequence: CASSPDRAPHYNEQFF. The CDR3 nucleotides are TGTGCCAGCAGTCCGGACAGGGCTCCACACTACAATGAGCAGTTCTTC.

This chain connects TRBV2 to TRBJ2-2; TRBD2 matches at 7 bases. The CDR3 spans 14 residues. Trimming cost V 6 bases and J 0 bases; bases outside gene matches: 1. The germline V gene encodes CDR1 SNHLY and CDR2 FYNNEI. The CDR3 region is CASRAGANTGELFF. The DNA of the CDR3 is TGTGCCAGCAGGGCGGGAGCGAACACCGGGGAGCTGTTTTTT.

The chain joins TRBV7-9 to TRBJ2-7, with TRBD2 matching 13 bases. V trimming: 2 bases; J trimming: 2 bases; junction bases outside the gene matches: 3. The germline gives CDR1 SEHNR, CDR2 FQNEAQ (reference sequence). CDR3 size: 16 residues. For the CDR3, the DNA is TGTGCCAGCAGCTTACTCGGGACTAGCGGGGCCTACGAGCAGTACTTC. This codes for CASSLLGTSGAYEQYF.

In the case of this clone: This sample also contains other DNA sequences that code for the same CDR3. The chain recombines TRBV28 with TRBJ2-3, with D maybe TRBD1 (5 bases). Trimming shortened V by 1 base and J by 0 bases, and 11 bases separated the two germline ends. Looked up from germline, CDR1 is MDHEN and CDR2 is SYDVKM. The CDR3 spans 16 residues. The CDR3 sequence is CASSLFGASSTDTQYF. The CDR3 nucleotides read TGTGCCAGCAGTTTATTTGGGGCCTCTAGCACAGATACGCAGTATTTT.

The chain carries TRBV2 and TRBJ2-1; D not resolved. Trimming shortened V by 7 bases and J by 1 base, and 11 bases separated the two germline ends. The CDR3 spans 14 residues. Germline V gene sequence: CDR1 SNHLY, CDR2 FYNNEI. Written as DNA, the CDR3 is TGTGCCAGCAATGTGCGGAATTCCTACAATGAGCAGTTCTTC. Residues: CASNVRNSYNEQFF.

The chain employs TRBV7-2 and TRBJ2-7; TRBD1 aligns across 8 bases. J lost 7 bases, V lost 5 bases, and 10 bases had no gene match. The CDR3 spans 14 residues. The germline gives CDR1 SGHTA, CDR2 FQGNSA. CDR3 loop: CASSRPGQAQEQYF. The CDR3 DNA reads as TGTGCCAGCAGCCGTCCGGGACAGGCACAGGAGCAGTACTTC.

This clone occurred a few times. The chain employs TRBV18 and TRBJ1-1, with D uncertain. The CDR3 has 15 amino acids. Germline lookup yields CDR1 KGHSH and CDR2 LQKENI. Deletions cut 3 bases from V and 1 base from J, with 12 bases between. This chain's CDR3 is CASSPTVQRNTEAFF. In nucleotides, the CDR3 is TGTGCCAGCTCACCCACCGTTCAAAGGAACACTGAAGCTTTCTTT. Together with reference TRBV18 and TRBJ1-1, the CDR3 gives the full variable domain: NAGVMQNPRHLVRRRGQEARLRCSPMKGHSHVYWYRQLPEEGLKFMVYLQKENIIDESGMPKERFSAEFPKEGPSILRIQQVVRGDSAAYFCASSPTVQRNTEAFFGQGTRLTVV.

This clone came up once. The chain joins TRBV10-3 to TRBJ1-4; 9 bases map to TRBD1. Germline lookup yields CDR1 ENHRY and CDR2 SYGVKD. Trimming removed 2 bases from V and 7 bases from J; junction bases left unmatched: 5. This CDR3 has 15 residues. The CDR3 spells CAISEPGQGTEKLFF. The CDR3 nucleotides are TGTGCCATCAGTGAGCCCGGACAGGGGACTGAAAAACTGTTTTTT.

The chain carries TRBV28 and TRBJ2-7, with a possible D match to TRBD1 (6 bases). V lost 6 bases and J lost 0, with 12 bases in between. Germline CDR1 MDHEN, CDR2 SYDVKM. This CDR3 spans 14 amino acids. Written as DNA, the CDR3 is TGTGCCAGCAGATTTAGGGACACCTCCTACGAGCAGTACTTC. It specifies CASRFRDTSYEQYF.